One and the same sample provided the 22 T cell receptor beta chains below, sequenced in a study of T cells after yellow fever vaccination. TCRdb re-analysed the 5' RACE reads in MiXCR, keeping a single row per CDR3 protein. The sample shows some 110,000 distinct CDR3 sequences, 6.5% to 9% of them seen only once. Sequenced material: CD4+ T cells sorted from PBMCs, taken roughly 47 days after the first yellow fever vaccination. These receptors all come from a man aged 18 to 35 who received the YFV17D yellow fever vaccine.

The chain recombines TRBV19 with TRBJ2-5; 8 nucleotides line up with TRBD2. Germline CDR1 is LNHDA and CDR2 is SQIVND (reference sequence). This CDR3 is 16 amino acids long. Trimming at V came to 5 bases and at J to 3 bases, leaving 11 bases not matched to a gene. The CDR3 protein is CASSPQRAGDKETQYF. The DNA for the CDR3 is TGTGCCAGTAGTCCGCAAAGAGCGGGGGACAAAGAGACCCAGTACTTC.

This clonotype was detected many times. J is TRBJ2-2 and V is TRBV10-3; D may be TRBD2 (6 bases). Trimming pared 0 bases from V and 2 bases from J, leaving 10 bases between. CDR3 length equals 16 residues. Germline CDR1 ENHRY, CDR2 SYGVKD. Here the CDR3 DNA reads TGTGCCATCAGTGAGTCTCTAGCGACCAACACCGGGGAGCTGTTTTTT. Its protein product is CAISESLATNTGELFF.

This clonotype was picked up many times. J is TRBJ2-3 and V is TRBV11-2; D is possibly TRBD1 or TRBD2 (5 bases each). This CDR3 region has 16 residues. V was clipped by 2 bases and J by 1 base, with 13 bases between them. Germline V gene data show CDR1 as SGHAT and CDR2 as FQNNGV. The CDR3 nucleotides read TGTGCCAGCAGCTTAAGTGGGGGACGACGCACAGATACGCAGTATTTT. This sequence encodes CASSLSGGRRTDTQYF.

This clonotype has a count of ten or more. The V and J genes are TRBV6-2 or TRBV6-3 and TRBJ2-1; D possibly corresponds to TRBD1 (5 bases). The V and J ends lost 2 bases and 6 bases respectively, with 5 bases between them. From germline, CDR1 is MNHEY and CDR2 SVGEGT. The CDR3 totals 12 residues. The CDR3: CASSYRGNEQFF. DNA of the CDR3: TGTGCCAGCAGTTACAGGGGCAATGAGCAGTTCTTC.

This clonotype was observed many times. The CDR3 spells CASSPGHRLQPQHF. As DNA, the CDR3 is TGTGCCAGTAGCCCCGGTCACCGATTACAGCCCCAGCATTTT. V gene TRBV19 combines with J gene TRBJ1-5; D is ambiguous. V shed 6 bases and J shed 7 bases, with 16 bases lying between them. The length of the CDR3 is 14 residues. Germline CDR1 LNHDA, CDR2 SQIVND (reference sequence).

This rearrangement joins TRBV3-1 to TRBJ2-1; D not certain. Germline CDR1 LGHDT, CDR2 YNNKEL (reference sequence). With 0 bases removed from V and 3 bases from J, the gap between germline ends came to 6 bases. CDR3 size: 14 residues. The CDR3 loop is CASSQEVFYNEQFF. The CDR3 nucleotides are TGTGCCAGCAGCCAAGAGGTCTTCTACAATGAGCAGTTCTTC.

This clonotype was counted many times. V usage is TRBV12-3 or TRBV12-4 and J usage is TRBJ2-5; D is uncertain. The germline V and J ends were trimmed by 6 bases and 1 base, with 6 bases remaining between them. CDR3 length: 12 amino acids. As DNA, the CDR3 is TGTGCCAGCAGGTTATTCCAAGAGACCCAGTACTTC. Protein: CASRLFQETQYF.

This clonotype was recorded at least ten times. V usage is TRBV5-1 and J usage is TRBJ2-7; 7 nucleotides align to TRBD1. Germline V CDR1 and CDR2: SGHRS, YFSETQ. J lost 0 bases, V lost 1 base, and 13 bases had no gene match. The CDR3 spans 18 residues. The CDR3 is CASSLTSLGQFSSYEQYF. CDR3 bases: TGCGCCAGCAGCTTGACATCCCTGGGACAGTTCAGCTCCTACGAGCAGTACTTC.

The table lists this clonotype with many counts. The V gene is TRBV3-1, the J gene TRBJ1-2, with TRBD1 matching over 7 bases. This CDR3 is built from 13 residues. Germline V gene lookup returns CDR1 LGHDT and CDR2 YNNKEL (reference sequence). J lost 2 bases, V lost 7 bases, and 4 bases had no gene match. The CDR3 spells CASNRQGNYGYTF. CDR3 DNA sequence: TGTGCCAGCAACCGACAGGGCAACTATGGCTACACCTTC.

This clonotype was seen more than once but under ten times. The CDR3 bases are TGTGCCAGCAGTTCGGAGTGGCAAGCCCGCAACGTCCTGACTTTC. Residues: CASSSEWQARNVLTF. V gene TRBV5-4 combines with J gene TRBJ2-6, with D uncertain. The germline V gene encodes CDR1 SGHNT and CDR2 YYREEE (reference sequence). This CDR3 region has 15 residues. The V gene lost 5 bases and the J gene lost 9 bases, with 18 bases spanning the gap.

In its sample, this clonotype was seen many times. The rearrangement joins TRBV12-3 or TRBV12-4 to TRBJ2-6; D not resolved. This CDR3 is built from 14 residues. V shed 3 bases and J shed 0 bases, with 3 bases lying between them. The CDR3 region is CASSFASGANVLTF. CDR3 sequence (DNA): TGTGCCAGCAGTTTTGCCTCTGGGGCCAACGTCCTGACTTTC.

This clonotype was counted many times. This chain links TRBV4-3 with TRBJ2-5, with a tentative D call TRBD2 (5 bases). Trimming shortened V by 1 base and J by 0 bases, and 6 bases separated the two germline ends. Germline CDR1 reads LGHNA; CDR2 reads YSLEER. The CDR3 is made up of 14 amino acids. The CDR3 here is CASSQGTYQETQYF. The CDR3 DNA sequence: TGCGCCAGCAGCCAAGGGACTTACCAAGAGACCCAGTACTTC.

This clonotype was recorded many times. The gene calls are TRBV15 and TRBJ2-5; D is unresolved. V lost 0 bases, J lost 7 bases, and 12 bases lay in between. Germline assignment: CDR1 LNHNV and CDR2 YYDKDF (reference sequence). The CDR3 spans 14 residues. CDR3 amino acids: CATSRDLESGTQYF. The CDR3 region has the DNA TGTGCCACCAGCAGAGATCTAGAGTCGGGGACCCAGTACTTC. Full variable domain (outside the CDR3, taken from reference TRBV15 and TRBJ2-5): DAMVIQNPRYQVTQFGKPVTLSCSQTLNHNVMYWYQQKSSQAPKLLFHYYDKDFNNEADTPDNFQSRRPNTSFCFLDIRSPGLGDTAMYLCATSRDLESGTQYFGPGTRLLVL.

This clonotype was counted at least ten times. The gene calls are TRBV5-1 and TRBJ2-7; the D gene is possibly TRBD1 (5 bases). Germline CDR1 SGHRS, CDR2 YFSETQ. With 0 bases removed from V and 3 bases from J, the gap between germline ends came to 13 bases. The CDR3 runs 15 residues. CDR3 sequence (DNA): TGCGCCAGCAGCTTGGAGGCAGGGAATAGCTACGAGCAGTACTTC. Residues: CASSLEAGNSYEQYF.

This clonotype was recorded many times. The genes are TRBV7-2 and TRBJ2-5; weak D call: TRBD1 (6 bases). V was pared by 2 bases and J by 5 bases, with 15 bases between. Germline CDR1 SGHTA, CDR2 FQGNSA. This CDR3 contains 15 residues. The CDR3 loop reads CASSLRAWGLETQYF. CDR3 DNA sequence: TGTGCCAGCAGCTTACGGGCCTGGGGGCTGGAGACCCAGTACTTC. Full variable domain (missing parts from reference TRBV7-2 and TRBJ2-5): GAGVSQSPSNKVTEKGKDVELRCDPISGHTALYWYRQSLGQGLEFLIYFQGNSAPDKSGLPSDRFSAERTGGSVSTLTIQRTQQEDSAVYLCASSLRAWGLETQYFGPGTRLLVL.

Ten or more counts support this clonotype. This chain connects TRBV7-3 to TRBJ2-1, with 8 nucleotides matching TRBD2. The J segment lost 7 bases and the V segment lost 2 bases, leaving 7 bases of the junction unmatched. Germline lookup yields CDR1 SGHTA and CDR2 FQGTGA. This CDR3 contains 15 residues. For the CDR3, the DNA is TGTGCCAGCAGCTTATACGGGGGGGCAGGGAATGAGCAGTTCTTC. Encoded protein: CASSLYGGAGNEQFF. Full variable domain (outside the CDR3, taken from reference TRBV7-3 and TRBJ2-1): GAGVSQTPSNKVTEKGKYVELRCDPISGHTALYWYRQSLGQGPEFLIYFQGTGAADDSGLPNDRFFAVRPEGSVSTLKIQRTERGDSAVYLCASSLYGGAGNEQFFGPGTRLTVL.

This clonotype was counted ten times or more. The chain has TRBV7-2 and TRBJ1-1; D is undetermined. The V end was cut by 1 base, the J end by 1 base, with 7 bases between. The length of the CDR3 is 14 residues. Germline V CDR1 and CDR2: SGHTA, FQGNSA. The CDR3 DNA follows: TGTGCCAGCAGCTTAGATTACCAGAACACTGAAGCTTTCTTT. Protein: CASSLDYQNTEAFF.

This sequence joins TRBV4-3 and TRBJ1-4; no clear D gene. This CDR3 region has 14 residues. CDR1 and CDR2 (germline): LGHNA, YSLEER. V lost 4 bases, J lost 5 bases, and 11 bases lay in between. The CDR3 loop is CASSLLDGNEKLFF. CDR3 nucleotide sequence: TGCGCCAGCAGCCTTTTGGACGGGAATGAAAAACTGTTTTTT.

In its sample, this clonotype was seen a few times. This chain links TRBV20-1 with TRBJ1-4; 8 bases align to TRBD1. Trimming cost V 0 bases and J 7 bases; bases outside gene matches: 7. The V gene's germline CDR1 is DFQATT and CDR2 SNEGSKA (reference sequence). This CDR3 comprises 15 residues. Here the CDR3 DNA reads TGCAGTGCTAGAGATCCCAAGCAGGGGGCTGAAAAACTGTTTTTT. Translating gives CSARDPKQGAEKLFF.

This clonotype was seen many times. The chain is built from TRBV2 and TRBJ1-5, with D possibly TRBD1 on 5 matching bases. CDR1 is SNHLY and CDR2 is FYNNEI in the germline V gene. The length of the CDR3 is 14 residues. V gave up 7 bases and J gave up 6 bases, with 16 bases separating them. The CDR3 DNA is TGTGCCAGCACATGGGGGGGTGGGTTTCAGCCCCAGCATTTT. Protein product: CASTWGGGFQPQHF. The variable domain in full, completed from reference TRBV2 and TRBJ1-5, reads EPEVTQTPSHQVTQMGQEVILRCVPISNHLYFYWYRQILGQKVEFLVSFYNNEISEKSEIFDDQFSVERPDGSNFTLKIRSTKLEDSAMYFCASTWGGGFQPQHFGDGTRLSIL.

This clonotype was recorded at least ten times. V usage is TRBV28 and J usage is TRBJ1-1; D is perhaps TRBD1 (6 bases). V lost 7 bases, J lost 4 bases, and 19 bases lay in between. Looked up from germline, CDR1 is MDHEN and CDR2 is SYDVKM. The CDR3 contains 15 residues. Here the CDR3 DNA reads TGTGCCAGCAACTTTTGGGGGGGCGGACGCACTGAAGCTTTCTTT. Protein: CASNFWGGGRTEAFF.

There are many counts of this clonotype. The V and J genes are TRBV5-1 and TRBJ2-7; the D is unclear. V was clipped by 0 bases and J by 3 bases, with 10 bases between them. CDR3 length equals 14 residues. The V gene's germline CDR1 is SGHRS and CDR2 YFSETQ. CDR3 sequence: CASSLEPDYYEQYF. CDR3 coding DNA: TGCGCCAGCAGCTTGGAACCCGATTACTACGAGCAGTACTTC.